This T cell receptor beta chain was captured in a study of T cell responses to AZD1222 COVID-19 vaccine. General study findings and limits: Repertoires in all cases were sampled only once the peak T cell response had passed. Regions left unmutated in variants are reportedly the target of nearly half of spike-specific TCRs. Spike was spanned by vaccine-associated CD4 TCRs, which were dominant at 160-218 and 743-854. Donors were chiefly white British, with a greater number of females, and clonal diversity was perhaps underestimated.

Regarding this clone: Its antigen is not identified.

The repertoire was sequenced with immunoSEQ multiplex PCR; TCRdb's copy has only in-frame clones and lacks some. This table has some 160,000 clones, roughly 85% appearing once. This CDR3 contains 15 residues. V shed 2 bases and J shed 2 bases, with 12 bases lying between them. Germline V CDR1 and CDR2: MGHRA, YSYEKL. The chain joins TRBV4-1 to TRBJ1-2, with D perhaps TRBD1 (6 bases). Sequences were derived from peripheral blood, sampled 28 days after the second AZD1222 dose. The clonotype was recovered from an adult who received the AZD1222 COVID-19 vaccine. The CDR3 DNA sequence: TGCGCCAGCAGCCAATCCGGCCAGGGGAACTATGGCTACACCTTC. It translates to CASSQSGQGNYGYTF.